Listed below are T cell receptor beta chains from one sample, sequenced in a study of blood T cell repertoires in COVID-19. Method: immunoSEQ multiplex PCR; TCRdb's copy keeps in-frame clones and lacks some. This table has more than 85,000 clones, around 81% appearing once. Specimen: peripheral blood. The receptors were gathered from a woman in her seventies with acute or convalescent COVID-19. Both conserved end residues are part of each CDR3. A D gene is named only where the DNA matches it firmly. Where a row states a size, it is once, few, many or the class of an expanded clone; other rows omit it.

size | J | V | D | CDR3 | DNA
. | TRBJ1-2 | TRBV29-1 | TRBD1 | CSVLGDREAYGYTF | TGCAGCGTGCTGGGGGACAGGGAGGCCTATGGCTACACCTTC
once | TRBJ1-1 | TRBV11-3 | . | CASSLDSGGGTEAFF | TGTGCCAGCAGCTTAGATTCGGGGGGTGGGACTGAAGCTTTCTTT
few | TRBJ2-2 | TRBV18 | . | CASSRDIANTGELFF | TGTGCCAGCTCCCGGGACATCGCGAACACCGGGGAGCTGTTTTTT
. | TRBJ1-1 | TRBV6-1 | TRBD1 | CASSGAETGMNTEAFF | TGTGCCAGCAGTGGGGCGGAGACAGGGATGAACACTGAAGCTTTCTTT
. | TRBJ1-2 | TRBV28 | . | CASSLGDSNGYTF | TGTGCCAGCAGTTTAGGTGACAGTAATGGCTACACCTTC
. | TRBJ1-1 | TRBV7-9 | . | CASSLARVDNTEAFF | TGTGCCAGCAGCTTAGCACGGGTAGATAACACTGAAGCTTTCTTT
. | TRBJ1-1 | TRBV12-3/TRBV12-4 | TRBD1 | CASTGGTEAFF | TGTGCCAGTACAGGGGGCACTGAAGCTTTCTTT
. | TRBJ2-6 | TRBV2 | TRBD2 | CASRSTSGGTSGANVLTF | TGTGCCAGCAGAAGCACTAGCGGGGGGACCTCTGGGGCCAACGTCCTGACTTTC
. | TRBJ1-1 | TRBV10-3 | . | CAISESYRDTEAFF | TGTGCCATCAGTGAGTCCTACCGGGACACTGAAGCTTTCTTT
. | TRBJ1-1 | TRBV5-4 | . | CASSRGGTEAFF | TGTGCCAGCAGCCGTGGGGGGACTGAAGCTTTCTTT
few | TRBJ2-3 | TRBV12-3/TRBV12-4 | . | CASSQDRDTQYF | TGTGCCAGCAGCCAGGATAGGGATACGCAGTATTTT
. | TRBJ1-6 | TRBV7-9 | . | CASSRETGIDSPLHF | TGTGCCAGCAGCCGAGAAACGGGAATCGATTCACCCCTCCACTTT
. | TRBJ2-7 | TRBV15 | . | CATSRDLTGSYEQYF | TGTGCCACCAGCAGAGATCTTACAGGCTCCTACGAGCAGTACTTC
. | TRBJ2-5 | TRBV27 | TRBD1 | CASSHWDRVETQYF | TGTGCCAGCAGTCATTGGGACAGGGTGGAGACCCAGTACTTC
once | TRBJ2-2 | TRBV11-2 | . | CASSLGTAGNTGELFF | TGTGCCAGCAGCTTAGGTACAGCGGGGAACACCGGGGAGCTGTTTTTT
. | TRBJ1-1 | TRBV23-1 | . | CASSQLQGNTEAFF | TGCGCCAGCAGTCAATTACAGGGGAACACTGAAGCTTTCTTT
. | TRBJ1-5 | TRBV3-1/TRBV3-2 | TRBD1 | CASSQSPNRGRSTLLCDQPQHF | TGTGCCAGCAGCCAATCACCAAACAGGGGGCGCAGTACCTTGCTGTGTGATCAGCCCCAGCATTTT
few | TRBJ2-7 | TRBV2 | TRBD1 | CASSGRQGTYEQYF | TGTGCCAGCAGTGGCCGACAGGGGACCTACGAGCAGTACTTC
. | TRBJ1-1 | TRBV4-3 | TRBD1 | CASSQDHRGNTEAFF | TGCGCCAGCAGCCAAGATCACAGGGGGAACACTGAAGCTTTCTTT
. | TRBJ2-1 | TRBV19 | TRBD2 | CASSTTSGTYNEQFF | TGTGCCAGTAGTACTACTAGCGGAACCTACAATGAGCAGTTCTTC
. | TRBJ2-5 | TRBV5-1 | . | CASSLDGEAETQYF | TGCGCCAGCAGCTTGGATGGTGAAGCGGAGACCCAGTACTTC
few | TRBJ2-1 | TRBV16 | TRBD2 | CASSQAGDYNEQFF | TGTGCCAGCAGCCAAGCGGGAGACTACAATGAGCAGTTCTTC